This T cell receptor beta chain appears in the sequencing data of a study of blood T cell repertoires in COVID-19. This CDR3 spans 15 amino acids. CDR1 and CDR2 (germline): LNHDA, SQIVND (reference sequence). The J segment lost 7 bases and the V segment lost 3 bases, leaving 5 bases of the junction unmatched. Profiling relied on immunoSEQ multiplex PCR, and the TCRdb table lists in-frame clones only, not all of them. The repertoire holds 180,000 or so clones, roughly 82% seen once, with around 8% in the top ten. The genes are TRBV19 and TRBJ1-6, with 8 nucleotides matching TRBD1. Sequencing used peripheral blood. This TCR derives from an older woman with acute or convalescent COVID-19. The CDR3 DNA follows: TGTGCCAGTAGTATTTCGGGACAGGAGAATTCACCCCTCCACTTT. It specifies CASSISGQENSPLHF. The full variable domain, in which reference TRBV19 and TRBJ1-6 provide the parts outside the CDR3, is DGGITQSPKYLFRKEGQNVTLSCEQNLNHDAMYWYRQDPGQGLRLIYYSQIVNDFQKGDIAEGYSVSREKKESFPLTVTSAQKNPTAFYLCASSISGQENSPLHFGNGTRLTVT.